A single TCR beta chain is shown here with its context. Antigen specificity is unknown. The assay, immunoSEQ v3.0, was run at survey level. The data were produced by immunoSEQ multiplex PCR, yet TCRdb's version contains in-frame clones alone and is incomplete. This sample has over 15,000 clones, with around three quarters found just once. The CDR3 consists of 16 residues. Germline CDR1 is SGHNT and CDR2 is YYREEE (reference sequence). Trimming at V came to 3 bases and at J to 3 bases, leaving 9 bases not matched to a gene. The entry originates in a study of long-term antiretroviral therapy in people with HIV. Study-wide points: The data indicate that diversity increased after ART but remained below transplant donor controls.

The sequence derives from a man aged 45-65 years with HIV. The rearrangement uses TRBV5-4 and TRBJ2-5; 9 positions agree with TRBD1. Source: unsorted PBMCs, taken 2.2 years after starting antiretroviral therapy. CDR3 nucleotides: TGTGCCAGCAGCTCCCCGGGACAGGGTCCCAAAGAGACCCAGTACTTC. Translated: CASSSPGQGPKETQYF.